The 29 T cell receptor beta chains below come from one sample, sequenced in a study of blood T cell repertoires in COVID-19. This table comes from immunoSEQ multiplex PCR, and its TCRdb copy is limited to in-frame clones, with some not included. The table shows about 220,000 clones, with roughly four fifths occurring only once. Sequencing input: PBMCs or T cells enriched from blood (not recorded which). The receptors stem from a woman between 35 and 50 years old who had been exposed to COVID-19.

CDR3 amino acids: CASSIGYDGGVYNEQFF. As DNA, the CDR3 is TGTGCCAGTAGTATAGGCTACGACGGGGGGGTTTACAATGAGCAGTTCTTC. V and J are TRBV19 and TRBJ2-1, with 8 bases identical to TRBD2. V shed 1 base, J shed 4 bases, and the junction held 9 bases outside the gene matches. Germline V gene lookup returns CDR1 LNHDA and CDR2 SQIVND (reference sequence). The CDR3 is 17 amino acids.

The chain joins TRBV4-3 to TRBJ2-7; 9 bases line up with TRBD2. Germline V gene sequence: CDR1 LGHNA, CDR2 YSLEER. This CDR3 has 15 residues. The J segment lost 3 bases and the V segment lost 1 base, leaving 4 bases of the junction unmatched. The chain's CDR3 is CASSQATSGLYEQYF. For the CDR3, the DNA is TGCGCCAGCAGCCAAGCTACTAGCGGGCTCTACGAGCAGTACTTC.

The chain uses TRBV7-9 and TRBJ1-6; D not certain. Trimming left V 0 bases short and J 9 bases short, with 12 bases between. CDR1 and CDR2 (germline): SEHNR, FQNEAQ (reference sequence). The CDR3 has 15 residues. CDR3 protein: CASSLAGARGSPLHF. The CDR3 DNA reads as TGTGCCAGCAGCTTAGCGGGTGCCCGGGGTTCACCCCTCCACTTT.

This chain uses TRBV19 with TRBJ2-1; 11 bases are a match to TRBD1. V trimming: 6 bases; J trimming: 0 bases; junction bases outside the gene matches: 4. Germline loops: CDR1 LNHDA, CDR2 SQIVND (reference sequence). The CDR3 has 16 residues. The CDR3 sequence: CASRDRGRSSYNEQFF. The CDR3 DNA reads TGTGCCAGTAGGGACAGGGGGCGAAGCTCCTACAATGAGCAGTTCTTC.

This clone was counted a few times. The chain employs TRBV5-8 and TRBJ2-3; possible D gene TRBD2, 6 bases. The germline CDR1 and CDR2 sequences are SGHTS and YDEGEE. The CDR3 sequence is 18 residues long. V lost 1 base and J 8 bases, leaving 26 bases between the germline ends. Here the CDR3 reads CASSLFGSGEEVYVTQYF. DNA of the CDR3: TGTGCCAGCAGCTTGTTCGGTTCCGGGGAGGAGGTTTATGTTACGCAGTATTTT.

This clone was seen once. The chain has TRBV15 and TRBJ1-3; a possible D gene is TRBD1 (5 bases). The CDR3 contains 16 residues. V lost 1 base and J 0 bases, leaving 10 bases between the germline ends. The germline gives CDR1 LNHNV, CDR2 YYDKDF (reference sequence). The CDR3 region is CATSRVGPISGNTIYF. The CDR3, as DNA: TGTGCCACCAGCAGAGTGGGGCCGATCTCTGGAAACACCATATATTTT.

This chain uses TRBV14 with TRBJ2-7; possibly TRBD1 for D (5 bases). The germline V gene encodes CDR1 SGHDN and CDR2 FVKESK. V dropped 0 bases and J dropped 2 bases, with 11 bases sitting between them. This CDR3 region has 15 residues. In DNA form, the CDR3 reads TGTGCCAGCAGCCAAGATTGGGCAGGGCCCTACGAGCAGTACTTC. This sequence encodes CASSQDWAGPYEQYF.

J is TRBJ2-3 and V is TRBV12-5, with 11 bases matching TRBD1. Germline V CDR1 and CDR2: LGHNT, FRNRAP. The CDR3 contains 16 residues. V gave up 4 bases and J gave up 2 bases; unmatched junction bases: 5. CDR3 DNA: TGTGCTAGTGGTTCTGGGACAGGGGGACCCACAGATACGCAGTATTTT. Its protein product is CASGSGTGGPTDTQYF.

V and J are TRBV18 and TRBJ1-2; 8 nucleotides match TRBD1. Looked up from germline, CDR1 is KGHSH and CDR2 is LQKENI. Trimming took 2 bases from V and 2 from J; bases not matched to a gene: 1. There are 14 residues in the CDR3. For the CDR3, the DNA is TGTGCCAGCTCACCAGGACAGGGAAACTATGGCTACACCTTC. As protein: CASSPGQGNYGYTF.

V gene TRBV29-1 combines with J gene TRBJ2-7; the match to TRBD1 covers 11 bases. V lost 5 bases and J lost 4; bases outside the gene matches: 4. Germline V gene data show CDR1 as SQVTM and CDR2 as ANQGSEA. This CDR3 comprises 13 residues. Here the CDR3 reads CSVLGQGGYEQYF. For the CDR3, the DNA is TGCAGCGTTTTGGGACAGGGGGGTTACGAGCAGTACTTC.

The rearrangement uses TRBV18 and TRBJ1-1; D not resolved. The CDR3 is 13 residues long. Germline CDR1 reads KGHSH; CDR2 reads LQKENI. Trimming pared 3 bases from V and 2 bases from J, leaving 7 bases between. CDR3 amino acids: CASSPEVNTEAFF. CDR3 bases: TGTGCCAGCTCACCCGAGGTTAACACTGAAGCTTTCTTT.

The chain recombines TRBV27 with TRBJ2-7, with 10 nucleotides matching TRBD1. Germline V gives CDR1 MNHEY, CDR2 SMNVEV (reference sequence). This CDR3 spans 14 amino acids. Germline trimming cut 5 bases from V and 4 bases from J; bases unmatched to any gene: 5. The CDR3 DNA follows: TGTGCCAGCAGTAAGGGGACAGGGGAGTACGAGCAGTACTTC. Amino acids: CASSKGTGEYEQYF.

CDR3 amino acids: CASSLRRACRPQHF. CDR3 bases: TGTGCCAGCAGCTTAAGGAGGGCTTGTAGGCCCCAGCATTTT. This chain connects TRBV7-3 to TRBJ1-5, with D hard to call. The CDR3 extends over 14 amino acids. Germline lookup yields CDR1 SGHTA and CDR2 FQGTGA. The V end lost 1 base, the J end lost 9 bases, and 13 bases lay between the germline ends.

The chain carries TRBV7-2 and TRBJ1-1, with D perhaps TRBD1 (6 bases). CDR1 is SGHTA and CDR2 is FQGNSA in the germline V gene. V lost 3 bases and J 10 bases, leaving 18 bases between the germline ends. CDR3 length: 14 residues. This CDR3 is CASSFYRVGLGAFF. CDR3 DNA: TGTGCCAGCAGCTTCTACAGGGTTGGATTGGGAGCTTTCTTT.

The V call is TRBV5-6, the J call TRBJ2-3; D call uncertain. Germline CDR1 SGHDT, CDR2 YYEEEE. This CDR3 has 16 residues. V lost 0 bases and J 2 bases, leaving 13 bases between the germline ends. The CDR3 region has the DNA TGTGCCAGCAGCTTGGGGAGTTATCCTTCCACAGATACGCAGTATTTT. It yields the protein CASSLGSYPSTDTQYF.

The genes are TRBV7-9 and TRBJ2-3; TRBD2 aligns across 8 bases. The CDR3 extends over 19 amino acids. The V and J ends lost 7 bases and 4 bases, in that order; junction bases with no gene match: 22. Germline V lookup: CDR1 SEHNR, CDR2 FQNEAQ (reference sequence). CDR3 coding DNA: TGTGCCAGCATCGACTTAGCCCCAGCGGGGGCTACGGAGGCAGATACGCAGTATTTT. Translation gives CASIDLAPAGATEADTQYF.

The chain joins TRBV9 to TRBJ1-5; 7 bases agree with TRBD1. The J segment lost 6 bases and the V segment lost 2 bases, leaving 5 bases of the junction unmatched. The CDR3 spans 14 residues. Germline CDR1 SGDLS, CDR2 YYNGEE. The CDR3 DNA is TGTGCCAGCAGCGTTACAGGGGAAGGTCAGCCCCAGCATTTT. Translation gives CASSVTGEGQPQHF.

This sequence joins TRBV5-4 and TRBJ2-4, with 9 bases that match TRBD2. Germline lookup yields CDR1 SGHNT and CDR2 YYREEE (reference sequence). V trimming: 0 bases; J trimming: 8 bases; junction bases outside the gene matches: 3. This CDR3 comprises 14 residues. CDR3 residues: CASSLGGGDYIQYF. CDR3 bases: TGTGCCAGCAGCTTGGGCGGGGGGGATTACATTCAGTACTTC.

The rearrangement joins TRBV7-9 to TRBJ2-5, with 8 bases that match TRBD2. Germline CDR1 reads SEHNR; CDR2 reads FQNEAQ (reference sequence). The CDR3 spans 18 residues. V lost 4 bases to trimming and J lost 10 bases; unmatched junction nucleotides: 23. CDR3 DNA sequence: TGTGCCAGCAGCTCCCAGTCGGGGCTAGCGGGTCTCGTAATGGACCAGTACTTC. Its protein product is CASSSQSGLAGLVMDQYF.

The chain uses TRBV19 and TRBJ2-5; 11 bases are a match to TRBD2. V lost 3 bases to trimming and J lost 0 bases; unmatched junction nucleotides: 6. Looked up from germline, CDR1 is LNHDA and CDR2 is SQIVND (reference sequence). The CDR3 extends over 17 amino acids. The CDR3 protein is CASSIASGGRYQETQYF. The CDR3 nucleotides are TGTGCCAGTAGTATCGCTAGCGGGGGGCGGTACCAAGAGACCCAGTACTTC.

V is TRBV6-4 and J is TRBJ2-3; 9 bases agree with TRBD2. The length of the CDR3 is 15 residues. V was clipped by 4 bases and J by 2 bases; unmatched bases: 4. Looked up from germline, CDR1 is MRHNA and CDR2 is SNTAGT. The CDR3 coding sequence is TGTGCCAGCAGTGGTCTAGCGGGGCCCACAGATACGCAGTATTTT. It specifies CASSGLAGPTDTQYF.

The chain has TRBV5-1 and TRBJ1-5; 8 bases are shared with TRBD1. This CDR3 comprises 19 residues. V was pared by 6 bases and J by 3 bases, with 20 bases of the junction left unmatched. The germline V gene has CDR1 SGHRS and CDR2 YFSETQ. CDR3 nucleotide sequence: TGCGCCAGCACTCCCTTGGCCCAGGACAGGGAATTATTCAATCAGCCCCAGCATTTT. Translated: CASTPLAQDRELFNQPQHF.

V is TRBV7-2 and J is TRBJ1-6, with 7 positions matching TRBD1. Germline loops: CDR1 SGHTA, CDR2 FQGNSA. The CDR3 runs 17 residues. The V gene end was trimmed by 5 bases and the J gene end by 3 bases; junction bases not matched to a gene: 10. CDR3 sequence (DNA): TGTGCCAGCAGCCCGAGGGACAGTCCCTACTATAATTCACCCCTCCACTTT. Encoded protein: CASSPRDSPYYNSPLHF.

CDR3 bases: TGCGCCAGCAGCTTCAATTCGCCAGGCTCCTACGAGCAGTACTTC. Protein: CASSFNSPGSYEQYF. J is TRBJ2-7 and V is TRBV5-1, with D uncertain. Per germline, CDR1 SGHRS and CDR2 YFSETQ. This CDR3 contains 15 residues. Trimming took 2 bases from V and 0 from J, leaving 12 bases between them.

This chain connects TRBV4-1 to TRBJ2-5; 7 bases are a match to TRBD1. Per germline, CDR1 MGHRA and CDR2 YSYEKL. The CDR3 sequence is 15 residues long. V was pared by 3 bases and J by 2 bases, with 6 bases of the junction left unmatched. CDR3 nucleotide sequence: TGCGCCAGCAGCCATGATGGGACAGTACAAGAGACCCAGTACTTC. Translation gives CASSHDGTVQETQYF.

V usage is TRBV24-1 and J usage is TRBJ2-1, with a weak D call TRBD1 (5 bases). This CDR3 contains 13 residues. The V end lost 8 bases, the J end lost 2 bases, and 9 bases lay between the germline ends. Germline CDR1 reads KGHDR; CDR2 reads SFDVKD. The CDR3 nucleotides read TGTGCCACCAAGGACACTCCCTACAATGAGCAGTTCTTC. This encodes CATKDTPYNEQFF.

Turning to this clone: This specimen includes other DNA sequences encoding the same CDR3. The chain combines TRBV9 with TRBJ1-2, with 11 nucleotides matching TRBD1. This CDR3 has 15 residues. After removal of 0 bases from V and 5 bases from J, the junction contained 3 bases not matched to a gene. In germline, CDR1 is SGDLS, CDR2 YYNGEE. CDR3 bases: TGTGCCAGCAGCGTAGGGACAGGGGGCGCTTATGGCTACACCTTC. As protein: CASSVGTGGAYGYTF.

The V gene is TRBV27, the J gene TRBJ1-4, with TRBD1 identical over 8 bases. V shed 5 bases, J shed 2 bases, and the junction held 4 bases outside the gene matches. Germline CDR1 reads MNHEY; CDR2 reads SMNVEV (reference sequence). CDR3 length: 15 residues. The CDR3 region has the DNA TGTGCCAGCAGTACTTACAGGGGGACTAATGAAAAACTGTTTTTT. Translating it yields CASSTYRGTNEKLFF.

The CDR3 here is CASSLSTVNSNQPQHF. In nucleotides, the CDR3 is TGTGCCAGCAGTTTGTCGACAGTGAATAGCAATCAGCCCCAGCATTTT. The chain has TRBV5-5 and TRBJ1-5, with a possible D match to TRBD1 (5 bases). V was shortened by 5 bases and J by 0 bases, with 15 bases between the two germline ends. CDR1 is SGHKS and CDR2 is YYEKEE in the germline V gene (reference sequence). CDR3 size: 16 residues.